Presented here are 25 T cell receptor beta chains from one specimen sequenced in a study of T-cell memory formation after mild COVID-19. TCRdb fed the 5' RACE reads into MiXCR, producing one record per CDR3 protein. The data hold 350,000 to 450,000 distinct CDR3 sequences, with under 15% observed a single time. The sequenced material came from PBMCs or a T cell subset sorted from them (not recorded which). Receptors originate from a man younger than 35 who had mild COVID-19 (a few samples of this study predate the infection). Cell type and time point are not known.

The chain has TRBV18 and TRBJ2-1; D is possibly TRBD2 (6 bases). V shed 2 bases and J shed 0 bases, with 14 bases lying between them. The CDR3 covers 17 residues. Looked up from germline, CDR1 is KGHSH and CDR2 is LQKENI. CDR3 nucleotides: TGTGCCAGCTCACCATCTGCGGGGCTGGGCTCCTACAATGAGCAGTTCTTC. This translates into CASSPSAGLGSYNEQFF.

This clonotype was counted a few times. The gene calls are TRBV29-1 and TRBJ2-1, with 7 bases fitting TRBD1. This CDR3 is built from 14 residues. Trimming at V came to 0 bases and at J to 4 bases, leaving 3 bases not matched to a gene. Looked up from germline, CDR1 is SQVTM and CDR2 is ANQGSEA. In DNA form, the CDR3 reads TGCAGCGTTGAAGATAAGACAGGGTACAATGAGCAGTTCTTC. It encodes CSVEDKTGYNEQFF.

The V call is TRBV7-9, the J call TRBJ2-1; D unresolved. Per germline, CDR1 SEHNR and CDR2 FQNEAQ (reference sequence). Trimming took 1 base from V and 10 from J, leaving 11 bases between them. This CDR3 region has 13 residues. CDR3 region: CASSLGSEREQFF. DNA of the CDR3: TGTGCCAGCAGCTTAGGCTCGGAGAGGGAGCAGTTCTTC.

This clonotype turned up a few times. The V and J genes are TRBV11-2 and TRBJ2-7; 8 bases line up with TRBD1. Looked up from germline, CDR1 is SGHAT and CDR2 is FQNNGV. J gave up 2 bases and V 5 bases, and 5 bases lay outside the gene matches. The CDR3 consists of 14 residues. This CDR3 reads CASSQDRVTYEQYF. The CDR3 nucleotides read TGTGCCAGCAGCCAGGACAGGGTTACCTACGAGCAGTACTTC. The entire variable domain, with the rest obtained from reference TRBV11-2 and TRBJ2-7, is as follows: EAGVAQSPRYKIIEKRQSVAFWCNPISGHATLYWYQQILGQGPKLLIQFQNNGVVDDSQLPKDRFSAERLKGVDSTLKIQPAKLEDSAVYLCASSQDRVTYEQYFGPGTRLTVT.

This clonotype was found a few times. The chain combines TRBV12-3 or TRBV12-4 with TRBJ2-3, with D maybe TRBD2 (5 bases). V lost 6 bases and J lost 3, with 13 bases in between. The CDR3 runs to 14 residues. The CDR3, as DNA: TGTGCCAGCAGGCTGACTATAGGGACAGATACGCAGTATTTT. Translated, it gives CASRLTIGTDTQYF.

This rearrangement joins TRBV19 to TRBJ1-3; 8 bases line up with TRBD1. With 3 bases clipped from V and 3 bases from J, the junction kept 4 bases outside the gene matches. Germline V gene lookup returns CDR1 LNHDA and CDR2 SQIVND (reference sequence). The CDR3 is made up of 15 amino acids. The CDR3 coding sequence is TGTGCCAGTAGTATCCGGACAGGGCGTGGAAACACCATATATTTT. Translation gives CASSIRTGRGNTIYF.

This clonotype was seen a handful of times. As DNA, the CDR3 is TGTGCCAGCAGCCCCGGGGACAGGGGGCGGACAGATACGCAGTATTTT. This codes for CASSPGDRGRTDTQYF. The chain uses TRBV7-3 and TRBJ2-3; TRBD1 matches at 12 bases. Germline assignment: CDR1 SGHTA and CDR2 FQGTGA. J was trimmed by 3 bases and V by 5 bases; bases with no gene match: 6. This CDR3 contains 16 residues.

This clonotype showed up many times. CDR3 bases: TGCAGTGCTAAGGGGACAGGCCACACAGATACGCAGTATTTT. This gives the protein CSAKGTGHTDTQYF. The chain recombines TRBV20-1 with TRBJ2-3, with 8 bases fitting TRBD1. The CDR3 totals 14 residues. V shed 4 bases and J 2 bases; nucleotides not matched to a gene: 5. Germline CDR1 DFQATT, CDR2 SNEGSKA (reference sequence).

This clonotype has a handful of counts. The V gene is TRBV23-1, the J gene TRBJ2-2; 9 nucleotides align to TRBD1. TRBV23-1 is sorted into the ORF group, with uncertain function. V gave up 6 bases and J gave up 5 bases; unmatched junction bases: 4. This CDR3 contains 14 residues. Written as DNA, the CDR3 is TGCGCCAGCAGGAAGACAGGGGGAACCGGGGAGCTGTTTTTT. Translation: CASRKTGGTGELFF.

This clonotype has more than one count but fewer than ten. J is TRBJ2-5 and V is TRBV7-2, with D perhaps TRBD2 (5 bases). Trimming left V 5 bases short and J 5 bases short, with 15 bases between. The CDR3 is 14 amino acids. The germline gives CDR1 SGHTA, CDR2 FQGNSA. CDR3 protein: CASSGRYRGETQYF. CDR3 in DNA: TGTGCCAGCAGCGGACGATACCGAGGGGAGACCCAGTACTTC.

The rearrangement joins TRBV11-1 to TRBJ1-6, with 11 bases fitting TRBD1. V shed 7 bases and J 0 bases; nucleotides not matched to a gene: 5. Germline V gene sequence: CDR1 SGHAT, CDR2 FQDESV (reference sequence). The length of the CDR3 is 17 residues. This CDR3 reads CASIRGTGGSYNSPLHF. In DNA form, the CDR3 reads TGTGCCAGCATCCGCGGGACAGGGGGCTCCTATAATTCACCCCTCCACTTT.

V is TRBV20-1 and J is TRBJ1-4; D might be TRBD1 (5 bases). Looked up from germline, CDR1 is DFQATT and CDR2 is SNEGSKA (reference sequence). CDR3 length equals 19 residues. V lost 0 bases and J lost 0, with 20 bases in between. The DNA of the CDR3 is TGCAGTGCTAGAGATCTGCGTGATGGGACGAGTGCAACTAATGAAAAACTGTTTTTT. Protein: CSARDLRDGTSATNEKLFF.

This clonotype was picked up a small number of times. The chain joins TRBV27 to TRBJ2-2; D uncertain. The CDR3 covers 13 residues. V was shortened by 3 bases and J by 5 bases, with 7 bases between the two germline ends. Germline CDR1 is MNHEY and CDR2 is SMNVEV (reference sequence). CDR3 residues: CASSFDRTGELFF. CDR3 DNA: TGTGCCAGCAGTTTTGATCGAACCGGGGAGCTGTTTTTT.

This clonotype has a handful of counts. An end of the junction does not agree with germline; a read error may underlie this. The chain joins TRBV27 to TRBJ2-1; 11 bases match TRBD2. The CDR3 has 14 residues. Per germline, CDR1 MNHEY and CDR2 SMNVEV (reference sequence). As DNA, the CDR3 is TGTGCCAGCAGTCCCCAAATAGCGGGGGGGCTGACGGTCTTC. Translation: CASSPQIAGGLTVF.

This clonotype was recorded a few times. CDR3 DNA sequence: TGTGCCAGCAGTCTTTCAAGGGGCCCCCTGTTTTTT. Translation gives CASSLSRGPLFF. This chain links TRBV12-3 or TRBV12-4 with TRBJ1-4; the D gene is possibly TRBD1 (5 bases). Trimming stripped 5 bases from V and 14 bases from J, with 15 bases between. CDR3 length: 12 amino acids.

The table lists this clonotype with a few counts. V usage is TRBV18 and J usage is TRBJ2-5; TRBD1 matches at 9 bases. V dropped 3 bases and J dropped 1; count of bases not matched to a gene: 3. Germline V gene lookup returns CDR1 KGHSH and CDR2 LQKENI. This CDR3 region has 15 residues. This CDR3 reads CASSPQTGGQETQYF. In DNA, the CDR3 is TGTGCCAGCTCACCGCAGACAGGGGGCCAAGAGACCCAGTACTTC.

The chain joins TRBV7-3 to TRBJ2-5; D gene uncertain. Germline CDR1 and CDR2: SGHTA and FQGTGA. Trimming removed 1 base from V and 6 bases from J, with 12 bases in between. The CDR3 loop spans 14 amino acids. The CDR3 region has the DNA TGTGCCAGCAGCTTAAGTCCCAGCGCAAAGACCCAGTACTTC. Amino acids: CASSLSPSAKTQYF.

This clonotype showed up just a few times. V gene TRBV9 combines with J gene TRBJ2-5; no reliable D call. The V and J ends lost 0 bases and 5 bases respectively, with 14 bases between them. CDR1 SGDLS and CDR2 YYNGEE come from the germline V gene. CDR3 length: 15 amino acids. Here the CDR3 reads CASSVGSLQRETQYF. The CDR3 nucleotides are TGTGCCAGCAGCGTAGGTAGCCTCCAAAGGGAGACCCAGTACTTC.

The chain couples TRBV5-1 to TRBJ2-1, with unresolved D. CDR1 is SGHRS and CDR2 is YFSETQ in the germline V gene. CDR3 length: 16 amino acids. V dropped 1 base and J dropped 7 bases, with 18 bases sitting between them. In DNA, the CDR3 is TGCGCCAGCAGCTTGTGGGGTTTGGCAGTAACTAATGAGCAGTTCTTC. Protein product: CASSLWGLAVTNEQFF.

This chain connects TRBV4-3 to TRBJ2-3; D unresolved. V dropped 1 base and J dropped 6 bases, with 14 bases sitting between them. From germline, CDR1 is LGHNA and CDR2 YSLEER. The CDR3 runs to 15 residues. As DNA, the CDR3 is TGCGCCAGCAGCCAAGTCATCGGCACGACGGATACGCAGTATTTT. It specifies CASSQVIGTTDTQYF.

V and J are TRBV24-1 and TRBJ1-4; a possible D gene is TRBD1 (5 bases). CDR1 and CDR2 (germline): KGHDR, SFDVKD. CDR3 length: 16 residues. Trimming took 2 bases from V and 8 from J, leaving 17 bases between them. The CDR3, as DNA: TGTGCCACCAGTGATTCAGAAGACGGGGCTGGGGAAAAACTGTTTTTT. It yields the protein CATSDSEDGAGEKLFF.

This clonotype was recorded at least ten times. The chain recombines TRBV7-2 with TRBJ1-1; the D gene is possibly TRBD1 (5 bases). Per germline, CDR1 SGHTA and CDR2 FQGNSA. V was pared by 1 base and J by 9 bases, with 12 bases between. This CDR3 comprises 13 residues. The CDR3 reads CASSLEVRVQAFF. CDR3 bases: TGTGCCAGCAGCTTAGAAGTCAGGGTTCAAGCTTTCTTT.

The chain joins TRBV9 to TRBJ1-1; D is unclear. The V gene lost 0 bases and the J gene lost 3 bases, with 6 bases spanning the gap. This CDR3 is built from 13 residues. Germline values: CDR1 SGDLS, CDR2 YYNGEE. The CDR3 is CASSVDKYTEAFF. The CDR3 DNA is TGTGCCAGCAGCGTAGATAAGTACACTGAAGCTTTCTTT. Variable domain in full (rest from reference TRBV9 and TRBJ1-1): DSGVTQTPKHLITATGQRVTLRCSPRSGDLSVYWYQQSLDQGLQFLIQYYNGEERAKGNILERFSAQQFPDLHSELNLSSLELGDSALYFCASSVDKYTEAFFGQGTRLTVV.

This clonotype was counted between two and nine times. The chain recombines TRBV30 with TRBJ2-7; 7 bases match TRBD2. The V gene end was trimmed by 3 bases and the J gene end by 0 bases; junction bases not matched to a gene: 5. The CDR3 sequence is 14 residues long. Germline CDR1 GTSNPN, CDR2 SVGIG (reference sequence). Here the CDR3 reads CAWSTGGSSYEQYF. In DNA form, the CDR3 reads TGTGCCTGGAGCACGGGGGGTAGCTCCTACGAGCAGTACTTC.

The chain combines TRBV2 with TRBJ2-7; 8 nucleotides agree with TRBD1. CDR3 length equals 12 residues. Germline values: CDR1 SNHLY, CDR2 FYNNEI. J lost 6 bases, V lost 6 bases, and 4 bases had no gene match. The CDR3 DNA is TGTGCCAGCAGCCCGGACAGGGCCGAGCAGTACGTC. Amino acids: CASSPDRAEQYV.